This T cell receptor (beta chain) was sequenced in a study of T cell repertoires in cytomegalovirus infection. As for the study in general: Public signatures in TCR beta pointed to CMV infection and matching HLA type.

Broader study findings: HLA-C-restricted CMV clonotypes gave the most frequent clonotype in two of eight donors. Summed frequency of public TCR beta families distinguished CMV carriers with the relevant HLA.

TCRdb called the reads again in MiXCR, with one record for every CDR3 protein. This repertoire shows around 330,000 distinct CDR3 sequences, about 17% found once; its top ten account for about 11%. Trimming took 0 bases from V and 3 from J, leaving 15 bases between them. This CDR3 comprises 16 residues. CDR1 and CDR2 (germline): DFQATT, SNEGSKA (reference sequence). In its sample, this clonotype was seen once. Antigen unknown. The rearrangement uses TRBV20-1 and TRBJ1-3; no reliable D call. The sample was PBMCs. The sequence came from a human donor in good health (CMV status not recorded). Some clones in this sample may be carry-over from other donors' samples. In DNA form, the CDR3 reads TGCAGTGCTAGAGATCCCAACAGCCGGGATGGAAACACCATATATTTT. It encodes CSARDPNSRDGNTIYF.